This T cell receptor beta chain derives from a study of vaccination effects on CD4 cells after COVID-19. Study as a whole: ViraFEST assay sequencing came after antigen-specific CD4+ T cells were expanded with viral peptide pools. Convalescent patients (n = two) were sampled 16 days and one week prevaccination.

Profiling relied on immunoSEQ multiplex PCR, and the TCRdb table lists in-frame clones only, not all of them. The sample gives tens of thousands of clones, 75% to 80% of which show up once; approximately 12% is in the top ten. Culture proceeded for more than 8 days, and CD4+ T cells were then isolated. It was between March and December 2020 that the person had a SARS-CoV-2 infection confirmed by PCR. Half-medium exchanges with IL-2 medium took place on days 3 and 7. Remarks on this clone: Antigen unknown.

The CDR3 runs to 14 residues. The germline V gene has CDR1 MNHEY and CDR2 SVGAGI. V shed 6 bases, J shed 3 bases, and the junction held 7 bases outside the gene matches. Source: CD4+ T cells from PBMCs cultured without peptide, taken before COVID-19 vaccination. This TCR was recovered from a human donor who had a prior SARS-CoV-2 infection. The chain links TRBV6-5 to TRBJ1-2; 7 nucleotides align to TRBD1. The DNA for the CDR3 is TGTGCCAGCAGGGATTGGACAGGAGACTATGGCTACACCTTC. As protein: CASRDWTGDYGYTF.